A single sample is the source of the 3 T cell receptor beta chains below, sequenced in a study of shared clonotypes between healthy human individuals. Here immunoSEQ multiplex PCR was the method, and the copy in TCRdb shows in-frame clones only, minus some. The table has 2 million or so clones, approximately 95% seen once. CD45RO negativity and positive selection for CCR7 defined naive CD8 cells, a population that excluded terminally differentiated effector memory CD45RA+ cells. The sequenced material came from naive CD8+ T cells sorted from blood. These receptors originate from a man younger than 35 in good health.

This clone was seen just once. The V call is TRBV13, the J call TRBJ2-3; no reliable D call. V lost 1 base, J lost 0 bases, and 11 bases lay in between. Germline lookup yields CDR1 PRHDT and CDR2 FYEKMQ (reference sequence). The CDR3 has 16 residues. CDR3 loop: CASSLEAGSSTDTQYF. The CDR3 DNA follows: TGTGCCAGCAGCTTAGAGGCTGGCAGTAGCACAGATACGCAGTATTTT.

The genes are TRBV7-3 and TRBJ2-7, with 7 bases fitting TRBD1. This CDR3 is built from 14 residues. The V and J ends lost 2 bases and 3 bases, in that order; junction bases with no gene match: 4. CDR1 is SGHTA, CDR2 FQGTGA, per germline. CDR3 bases: TGTGCCAGCAGCTTATCGGGACAGAGCTACGAGCAGTACTTC. Translating gives CASSLSGQSYEQYF.

J is TRBJ2-7 and V is TRBV4-1; D is uncertain. V was shortened by 0 bases and J by 4 bases, with 13 bases between the two germline ends. This CDR3 contains 15 residues. CDR1 is MGHRA, CDR2 YSYEKL, per germline. This CDR3 is CASSQDLLGPYEQYF. DNA for the CDR3: TGCGCCAGCAGCCAAGATCTTTTAGGACCGTACGAGCAGTACTTC.